This T cell receptor beta chain was recovered during a study of regulatory T cells in long-lasting Graves disease. Study-wide findings and caveats: Small numbers of samples may have cut accuracy. With persistent disease, TRBV28, TRBJ1-2 and TRBJ2-5 were the favored segments.

The time point is: newly diagnosed GD, antithyroid drugs for less than 3 months. The TCR library was prepared using RNA isolated from PBMCs. With EDTA tubes as the receptacles, nine milliliters of peripheral blood were drawn. As to this clonotype: Its specificity is unknown.

CDR1 and CDR2 from the germline V gene are SGDLS and YYNGEE. With V trimmed by 3 bases and J by 3 bases, 5 bases remained unmatched. CDR3 length equals 14 residues. Both iRepertoire HTBI primers and Arm-PCR of CDR3 regions were used to build the TCR beta libraries. In TCRdb, the multiplex PCR reads were re-called with MiXCR into one record per CDR3 protein. Of about 400,000 distinct CDR3 sequences listed, around 16% are singletons. The clonotype comes from a female donor with Graves disease. This specimen consisted of peripheral blood mononuclear cells (PBMCs), obtained at new diagnosis, from a patient treated with antithyroid drugs. This rearrangement joins TRBV9 to TRBJ2-7; 8 positions agree with TRBD1. CDR3 in amino acids: CASSEETGDYEQYF. In DNA, the CDR3 is TGTGCCAGCAGCGAGGAGACAGGGGACTACGAGCAGTACTTC.